Listed here are 3 T cell receptor beta chains from one sample, sequenced in a study of blood T cell repertoires in COVID-19. Repertoires were generated with immunoSEQ multiplex PCR, while TCRdb's copy carries only in-frame clones and drops some. The repertoire includes approximately 230,000 clones, 65% to 90% of them detected once, and about 1.7% sits in the top ten. Sequencing was performed on PBMCs or T cells enriched from blood (not recorded which). All receptors derive from a middle-aged man who had recovered from COVID-19.

This clone turned up a few times. CDR3 DNA: TGTGCCAGCAGTTTATCGGCGGGGGGGCTCGGAAACACCATATATTTT. Translating gives CASSLSAGGLGNTIYF. The chain has TRBV27 and TRBJ1-3, with D perhaps TRBD1 (6 bases). Germline lookup yields CDR1 MNHEY and CDR2 SMNVEV (reference sequence). Trimming stripped 0 bases from V and 4 bases from J, with 13 bases between. CDR3 length: 16 residues.

The chain joins TRBV7-8 to TRBJ1-2; TRBD1 aligns across 9 bases. V lost 5 bases to trimming and J lost 4 bases; unmatched junction nucleotides: 8. This CDR3 comprises 15 residues. Per the germline V gene, CDR1 is SGHVS and CDR2 is FQNEAQ. CDR3 nucleotide sequence: TGTGCCAGCAGCCCGACAGGGGGGGAAGCCTATGGCTACACCTTC. Its translation is CASSPTGGEAYGYTF. The full variable domain, with the rest looked up from reference TRBV7-8 and TRBJ1-2, is GAGVSQSPRYKVAKRGQDVALRCDPISGHVSLFWYQQALGQGPEFLTYFQNEAQLDKSGLPSDRFFAERPEGSVSTLKIQRTQQEDSAVYLCASSPTGGEAYGYTFGSGTRLTVV.

The CDR3 protein is CASSLDPGFGEAFF. The CDR3 DNA reads TGTGCCAGCAGCTTAGATCCAGGGTTCGGTGAAGCTTTCTTT. The rearrangement joins TRBV7-2 to TRBJ1-1; the D gene is possibly TRBD1 (5 bases). Germline CDR1 SGHTA, CDR2 FQGNSA. CDR3 length equals 14 residues. The V end was cut by 1 base, the J end by 7 bases, with 13 bases between.